This T cell receptor beta chain was recovered during a study of cytotoxic CD8 clonotypes in ibrutinib-treated CLL. Overall study context: For this cohort, patients were some eleven relapsed/refractory and some 15 treatment-naive, while 17 were IGHV unmutated. On average, 94,082 productive rearrangements and around 230,000 productive templates per sample. General observations from the study: Clonality was elevated at ibrutinib response and had returned toward baseline at progression.

The authors obtained about 1.9 micrograms of genomic DNA from cryopreserved PBMCs for TCR beta libraries. A word on this clone: Its cognate antigen is unknown.

Profiled with immunoSEQ multiplex PCR; TCRdb holds only in-frame clones, not every one. The repertoire holds a few hundred thousand clones, with roughly 70% as singletons. CDR1 and CDR2 from the germline V gene are SEHNR and FQNEAQ (reference sequence). The CDR3 spans 13 residues. V was pared by 4 bases and J by 8 bases, with 11 bases between. This rearrangement joins TRBV7-9 to TRBJ1-4; D possibly corresponds to TRBD1 (5 bases). Specimen: PBMCs, collected after 36 months of ibrutinib treatment. The TCR originated in a human donor with chronic lymphocytic leukemia. As DNA, the CDR3 is TGTGCCAGCAGCTCTGGGGGTGGGGAAAAACTGTTTTTT. Residues: CASSSGGGEKLFF.